A selection of T cell receptor beta chains follows, all from one sample in a study of T cell repertoires in cytomegalovirus infection. From the reads, TCRdb called clonotypes with MiXCR, one entry per CDR3 protein. In the table there are around 320,000 distinct CDR3 sequences, over 7.5% of which are singletons. The sample was PBMCs. These receptors were obtained from a human donor in good health (CMV status not recorded). Some clones in this sample may be carry-over from other donors' samples. CDR3s include the opening cysteine and the closing phenylalanine or tryptophan. The order of the fields is J gene, CDR3 length, clone size, D gene, V gene, CDR3 DNA, CDR3 protein. A D gene is named only where the DNA matches it firmly. A row's size may be missing; if present it is once, few, many or a size class.

J: TRBJ1-2; length: 14; size: many; D: -; V: TRBV7-9; DNA: TGTGCCAGCAGCACGACAGCTTATTCCTATGGCTACACCTTC; CDR3: CASSTTAYSYGYTF
J: TRBJ2-1; length: 15; size: -; D: -; V: TRBV20-1; DNA: TGCAGTGCTAGAGATAAACGGAGCTCCTACAATGAGCAGTTCTTC; CDR3: CSARDKRSSYNEQFF
J: TRBJ2-1; length: 17; size: -; D: TRBD1; V: TRBV12-5; DNA: TGTGATAGTGGTTTGGATGATTGGGACAGGGATCGGAATGAGCAGTTCTTC; CDR3: CDSGLDDWDRDRNEQFF
J: TRBJ2-5; length: 18; size: many; D: TRBD2; V: TRBV7-2; DNA: TGTGCCAGCAGCTTAGGGGCGAGACTAGCGGGGGGGCACGAGACCCAGTACTTC; CDR3: CASSLGARLAGGHETQYF
J: TRBJ2-7; length: 15; size: -; D: -; V: TRBV25-1; DNA: TGTGCCAGCAGCCGGGACGGCGTCCCCACCTACGAGCAGTACTTC; CDR3: CASSRDGVPTYEQYF
J: TRBJ1-5; length: 15; size: few; D: -; V: TRBV6-2/TRBV6-3; DNA: TGTGCCAGCAGTTTCGCGGCAGGAAGCAATCAGCCCCAGCATTTT; CDR3: CASSFAAGSNQPQHF
J: TRBJ2-7; length: 16; size: -; D: TRBD1; V: TRBV7-2; DNA: TGTGCCAGCAGCCCCGGGACAGGGGGATTGTTCTACGAGCAGTACTTC; CDR3: CASSPGTGGLFYEQYF
J: TRBJ1-4; length: 17; size: many; D: -; V: TRBV2; DNA: TGTGCCAGCAGTGAGAGGACACTACCCTCGGCTAATGAAAAACTGTTTTTT; CDR3: CASSERTLPSANEKLFF
J: TRBJ1-2; length: 14; size: many; D: TRBD1; V: TRBV25-1; DNA: TGTGCCAGCAGTGAAAACAGACAGGGAAGAGGCTACACCTTC; CDR3: CASSENRQGRGYTF
J: TRBJ2-5; length: 16; size: few; D: TRBD2; V: TRBV6-2/TRBV6-3; DNA: TGTGCCAGCAGCTACCTTGAGCGGGAGTTCCAAGAGACCCAGTACTTC; CDR3: CASSYLEREFQETQYF
J: TRBJ2-7; length: 13; size: -; D: -; V: TRBV7-9; DNA: TGTGCCAGCAGCTTCGAGAGGGCTTACGAGCAGTACTTC; CDR3: CASSFERAYEQYF
J: TRBJ1-1; length: 13; size: -; D: -; V: TRBV29-1; DNA: TGCAGCGTCCGGGTAGGGGGGAACACTGAAGCTTTCTTT; CDR3: CSVRVGGNTEAFF
J: TRBJ2-3; length: 13; size: many; D: -; V: TRBV7-9; DNA: TGTGCCAGCAGCTCCCCTGTAAGGCCTACGCAGTATTTT; CDR3: CASSSPVRPTQYF
J: TRBJ2-1; length: 15; size: -; D: TRBD2; V: TRBV20-1; DNA: TGCAGTGCTAGTCTAGCGGGAGTTCTTAACAATGAGCAGTTCTTC; CDR3: CSASLAGVLNNEQFF
J: TRBJ2-1; length: 16; size: many; D: -; V: TRBV15; DNA: TGTGCCACCAGCAGAGATCGCCGTCTAGGGGGGAATGAGCAGTTCTTC; CDR3: CATSRDRRLGGNEQFF
J: TRBJ1-6; length: 15; size: -; D: TRBD1; V: TRBV20-1; DNA: TGCAGTGCTTACAGGGGTGATAACTATAATTCACCCCTCCACTTT; CDR3: CSAYRGDNYNSPLHF
J: TRBJ1-1; length: 15; size: many; D: -; V: TRBV11-2; DNA: TGTGCCAGCAGCTCACTCCAGGGTGTTAACACTGAAGCTTTCTTT; CDR3: CASSSLQGVNTEAFF
J: TRBJ2-2; length: 14; size: -; D: -; V: TRBV5-4; DNA: TGTGCCAGCAGTCTTGACTTCGCCGCCGGGGAGCTGTTTTTT; CDR3: CASSLDFAAGELFF
J: TRBJ1-3; length: 16; size: many; D: -; V: TRBV12-3/TRBV12-4; DNA: TGTGCCAGCTCTCGAAGGGCACAGGGCTCTGGAAACACCATATATTTT; CDR3: CASSRRAQGSGNTIYF
J: TRBJ2-4; length: 16; size: -; D: TRBD2; V: TRBV6-2/TRBV6-3; DNA: TGTGCCAGCAGTTACTGGAGGGAGGGATCCAAAAACATTCAGTACTTC; CDR3: CASSYWREGSKNIQYF
J: TRBJ2-1; length: 11; size: -; D: -; V: TRBV29-1; DNA: TGCAGCGTTGAAAAAGTGCATGAGCAGTTCTTC; CDR3: CSVEKVHEQFF
J: TRBJ2-3; length: 14; size: many; D: TRBD1; V: TRBV20-1; DNA: TGCAGTGCTAGATCCGGGACAGGCGCAGATACGCAGTATTTT; CDR3: CSARSGTGADTQYF
J: TRBJ2-3; length: 16; size: few; D: TRBD2; V: TRBV6-4; DNA: TGTGCCAGCAGTGAAGAGCGCGGGAGAGTCACAGATACGCAGTATTTT; CDR3: CASSEERGRVTDTQYF
J: TRBJ1-2; length: 15; size: many; D: -; V: TRBV7-2; DNA: TGTGCCAGCAGCTCCCCCACAGTAGCTAACTATGGCTACACCTTC; CDR3: CASSSPTVANYGYTF
J: TRBJ2-7; length: 17; size: many; D: -; V: TRBV7-2; DNA: TGTGCCAGCAGCTTAGGCAGGCCGGGCGGGGTCTCCTACGAGCAGTACTTC; CDR3: CASSLGRPGGVSYEQYF
J: TRBJ2-1; length: 15; size: many; D: TRBD2; V: TRBV7-6; DNA: TGTGCCAGCAGCTTTCTAGCGGGGGGCTACCTGGAGCAGTTCTTC; CDR3: CASSFLAGGYLEQFF
J: TRBJ2-5; length: 15; size: many; D: -; V: TRBV28; DNA: TGTGCCAGCAGTTTATCTACCCCGGGGCCAGAGACCCAGTACTTC; CDR3: CASSLSTPGPETQYF
J: TRBJ2-5; length: 15; size: many; D: -; V: TRBV7-2; DNA: TGTGCCAGCAGCTTATTCGGACAGACCCAAGAGACCCAGTACTTC; CDR3: CASSLFGQTQETQYF
J: TRBJ2-5; length: 15; size: few; D: -; V: TRBV20-1; DNA: TGCAGTGCTAGAGATTGGGGGGGCCCGGAGGAGACCCAGTACTTC; CDR3: CSARDWGGPEETQYF
J: TRBJ2-2; length: 15; size: many; D: -; V: TRBV7-3; DNA: TGTGCCAGCAGCTTGGCTAGTATGAACACCGGGGAGCTGTTTTTT; CDR3: CASSLASMNTGELFF
J: TRBJ1-1; length: 15; size: many; D: -; V: TRBV19; DNA: TGTGCCAGTAGTATATCAGGCCTTTCGAACACTGAAGCTTTCTTT; CDR3: CASSISGLSNTEAFF
J: TRBJ2-3; length: 15; size: -; D: -; V: TRBV28; DNA: TGTGCCAGCAGTTTGGGGGGCTCTAGCACAGATACGCAGTATTTT; CDR3: CASSLGGSSTDTQYF
J: TRBJ2-5; length: 17; size: -; D: -; V: TRBV15; DNA: TGTGCCACCAGCAGAGATCGCGAGGCAAGACGGCGCGAGACCCAGTACTTC; CDR3: CATSRDREARRRETQYF
J: TRBJ1-5; length: 12; size: -; D: -; V: TRBV29-1; DNA: TGCAGCGTTGGGAACGGTAATCAGCCCCAGCATTTT; CDR3: CSVGNGNQPQHF
J: TRBJ1-4; length: 15; size: many; D: -; V: TRBV7-8; DNA: TGTGCCAGCAGCCCTCGTTTCGGGGAAAATGAAAAACTGTTTTTT; CDR3: CASSPRFGENEKLFF